This T cell receptor beta chain was found in a study of blood T cells in healthy people across ages. The people who gave samples were healthy Caucasians from Russia, aged roughly 6 to 100. Per sample, a minimum of 6 million PBMCs were isolated. The extraction recovered at least 5.5 micrograms of total RNA per sample. General study findings and limits: Donors of long life had a larger count of naive CD4+ cells and greater diversity than aged donors.

This clonotype appeared a few times. Its matching antigen is unknown. Together with a sample-barcoded 5' primer, a J-beta primer mix was included in a second PCR lasting about 7 to 11 cycles. MiXCR, run by TCRdb on the 5' RACE reads, gives a single entry per CDR3 protein. The sample holds over 1.5 million distinct CDR3 sequences, about 50% seen once. Sequenced: blood. The TCR sequence derives from a woman between 40 and 50 years old in good health.

CDR3 region: CASSSAGRVETQYF. Written as DNA, the CDR3 is TGCGCCAGCAGCTCCGCCGGCAGGGTGGAGACCCAGTACTTC. The chain couples TRBV5-1 to TRBJ2-5, with D tentatively TRBD1 (5 bases). The V gene's germline CDR1 is SGHRS and CDR2 YFSETQ. Trimming removed 3 bases from V and 5 bases from J, with 14 bases in between. CDR3 size: 14 residues.